This T cell receptor (beta chain) was identified during a study of T cell changes during pregnancy in multiple sclerosis. Germline values: CDR1 MNHEY, CDR2 SVGAGI. The CDR3 sequence is 16 residues long. V lost 0 bases and J 6 bases, leaving 18 bases between the germline ends. The data were produced by immunoSEQ multiplex PCR, yet TCRdb's version contains in-frame clones alone and is incomplete. Of about 80,000 clones listed, over 85% are singletons. This TCR was recovered from a female donor in good health, enrolled as a control in a pregnancy study. The chain has TRBV6-5 and TRBJ2-7; D is possibly TRBD1 (6 bases). This specimen consisted of peripheral blood, obtained in the second trimester of pregnancy. This chain's CDR3 is CASSYSTGFRPLEQYF. DNA of the CDR3: TGTGCCAGCAGTTACTCGACAGGTTTTCGGCCGCTCGAGCAGTACTTC.